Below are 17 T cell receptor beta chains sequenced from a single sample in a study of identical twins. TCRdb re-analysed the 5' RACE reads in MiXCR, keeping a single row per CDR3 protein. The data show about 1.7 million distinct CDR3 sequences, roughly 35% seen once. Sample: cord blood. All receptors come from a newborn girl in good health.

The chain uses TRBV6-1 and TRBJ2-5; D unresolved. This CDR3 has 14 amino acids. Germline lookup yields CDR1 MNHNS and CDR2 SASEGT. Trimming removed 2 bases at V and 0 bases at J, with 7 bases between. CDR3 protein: CASSERLDQETQYF. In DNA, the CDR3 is TGTGCCAGCAGTGAAAGGCTGGACCAAGAGACCCAGTACTTC.

CDR3 in amino acids: CASSLEEGIYGYTF. The CDR3 coding sequence is TGCGCCAGCAGCTTGGAGGAGGGAATCTATGGCTACACCTTC. V and J are TRBV5-1 and TRBJ1-2; unclear D gene. This CDR3 spans 14 amino acids. Trimming shortened V by 0 bases and J by 4 bases, and 10 bases separated the two germline ends. In germline, CDR1 is SGHRS, CDR2 YFSETQ.

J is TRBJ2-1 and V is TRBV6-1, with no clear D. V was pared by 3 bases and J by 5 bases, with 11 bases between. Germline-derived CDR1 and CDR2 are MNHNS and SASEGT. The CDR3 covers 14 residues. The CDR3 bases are TGTGCCAGCAGTGATCGTCTTTATAACAATGAGCAGTTCTTC. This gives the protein CASSDRLYNNEQFF.

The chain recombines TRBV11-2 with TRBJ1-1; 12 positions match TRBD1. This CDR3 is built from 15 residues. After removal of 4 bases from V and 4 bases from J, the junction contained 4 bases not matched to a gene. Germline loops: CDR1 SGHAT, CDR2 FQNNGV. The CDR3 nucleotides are TGTGCCAGCAGCTCAGGGACAGGGGGCACCACTGAAGCTTTCTTT. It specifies CASSSGTGGTTEAFF.

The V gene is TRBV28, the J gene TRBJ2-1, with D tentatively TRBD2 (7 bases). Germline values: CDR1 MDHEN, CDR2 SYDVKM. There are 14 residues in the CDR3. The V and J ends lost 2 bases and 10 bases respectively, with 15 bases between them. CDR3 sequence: CASSLSGGATEQFF. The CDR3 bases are TGTGCCAGCAGTTTAAGTGGGGGGGCCACCGAGCAGTTCTTC.

The CDR3 bases are TGTGCCACCTCATCGGCAGGCCAAGAGACCCAGTTCTTC. It translates to CATSSAGQETQFF. The rearrangement joins TRBV24-1 to TRBJ2-5; D gene ambiguous. The DNA end lines up better with TRBJ2-1; the J call may be wrong. The germline gives CDR1 KGHDR, CDR2 SFDVKD. The CDR3 is 13 residues long.

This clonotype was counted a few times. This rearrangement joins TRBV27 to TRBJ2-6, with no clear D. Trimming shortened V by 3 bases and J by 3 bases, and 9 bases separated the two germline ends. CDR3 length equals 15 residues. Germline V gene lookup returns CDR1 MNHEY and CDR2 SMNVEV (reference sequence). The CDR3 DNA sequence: TGTGCCAGCAGTTTGACGGGTCTTGGGGCCAACGTCCTGACTTTC. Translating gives CASSLTGLGANVLTF.

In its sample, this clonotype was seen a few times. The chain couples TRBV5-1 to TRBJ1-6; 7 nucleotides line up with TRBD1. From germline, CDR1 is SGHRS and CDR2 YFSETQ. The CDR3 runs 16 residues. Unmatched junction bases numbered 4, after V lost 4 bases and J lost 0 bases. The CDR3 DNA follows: TGCGCCAGCAGCGACAGGGAGGGCTCCTATAATTCACCCCTCCACTTT. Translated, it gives CASSDREGSYNSPLHF.

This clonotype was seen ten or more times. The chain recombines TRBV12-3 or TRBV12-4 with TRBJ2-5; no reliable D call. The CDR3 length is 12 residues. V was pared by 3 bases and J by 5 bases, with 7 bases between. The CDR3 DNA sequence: TGTGCCAGCAGTTTCGGCGTGGAGACCCAGTACTTC. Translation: CASSFGVETQYF.

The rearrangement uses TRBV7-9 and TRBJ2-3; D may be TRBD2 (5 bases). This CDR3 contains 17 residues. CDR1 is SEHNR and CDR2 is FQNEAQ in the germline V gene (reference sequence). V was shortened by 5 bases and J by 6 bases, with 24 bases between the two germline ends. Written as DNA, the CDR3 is TGTGCCAGCAGCGGGATACGGTCGACGGGAAAGTCGGATACGCAGTATTTT. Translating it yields CASSGIRSTGKSDTQYF.

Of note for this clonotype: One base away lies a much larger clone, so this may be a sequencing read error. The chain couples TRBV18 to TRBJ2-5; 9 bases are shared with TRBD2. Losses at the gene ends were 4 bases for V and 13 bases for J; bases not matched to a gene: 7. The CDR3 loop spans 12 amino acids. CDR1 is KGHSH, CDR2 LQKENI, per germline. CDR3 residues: CASSRTSGFMYF. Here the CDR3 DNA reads TGTGCCAGCTCACGAACTAGCGGGTTTATGTACTTC.

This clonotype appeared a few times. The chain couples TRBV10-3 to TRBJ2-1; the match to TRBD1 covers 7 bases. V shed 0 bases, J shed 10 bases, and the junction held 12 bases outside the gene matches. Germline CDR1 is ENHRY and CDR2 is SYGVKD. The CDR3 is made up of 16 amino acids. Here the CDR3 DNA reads TGTGCCATCAGTGAGTCCACAGGGGAAATCTTCTACGAGCAGTTCTTC. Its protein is CAISESTGEIFYEQFF.

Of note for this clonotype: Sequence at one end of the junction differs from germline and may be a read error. Written as DNA, the CDR3 is TGCGCCAGCAGCTCGAAGATAGCGGGCACAGATACGCAGTATTTT. Amino acid sequence: CASSSKIAGTDTQYF. The chain combines TRBV7-9 with TRBJ2-3; weak D call: TRBD2 (6 bases). This CDR3 comprises 15 residues. The V gene's germline CDR1 is SEHNR and CDR2 FQNEAQ (reference sequence). The full variable domain, in which reference TRBV7-9 and TRBJ2-3 provide the parts outside the CDR3, is DTGVSQNPRHKITKRGQNVTFRCDPISEHNRLYWYRQTLGQGPEFLTYFQNEAQLEKSRLLSDRFSAERPKGSFSTLEIQRTEQGDSAMYLCASSSKIAGTDTQYFGPGTRLTVL.

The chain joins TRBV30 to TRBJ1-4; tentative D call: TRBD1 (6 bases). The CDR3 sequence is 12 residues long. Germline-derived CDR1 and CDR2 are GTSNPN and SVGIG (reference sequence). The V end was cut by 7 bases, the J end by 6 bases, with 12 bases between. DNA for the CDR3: TGTGCCTCCGCGGACAGTTATGAAAAACTGTTTTTT. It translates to CASADSYEKLFF.

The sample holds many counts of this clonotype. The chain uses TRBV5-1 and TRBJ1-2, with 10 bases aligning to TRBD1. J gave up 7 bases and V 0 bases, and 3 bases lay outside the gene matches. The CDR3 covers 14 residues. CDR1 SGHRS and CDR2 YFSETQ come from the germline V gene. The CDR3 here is CASSLGQGAGGYTF. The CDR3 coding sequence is TGCGCCAGCAGCTTGGGACAGGGGGCCGGTGGCTACACCTTC.

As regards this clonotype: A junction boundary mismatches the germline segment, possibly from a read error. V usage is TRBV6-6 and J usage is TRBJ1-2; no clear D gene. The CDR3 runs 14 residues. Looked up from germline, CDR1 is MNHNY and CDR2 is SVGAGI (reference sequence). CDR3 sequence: CANSYSVSDKGYTF. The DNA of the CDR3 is TGTGCCAACAGTTACTCAGTTTCGGATAAAGGCTACACCTTC.

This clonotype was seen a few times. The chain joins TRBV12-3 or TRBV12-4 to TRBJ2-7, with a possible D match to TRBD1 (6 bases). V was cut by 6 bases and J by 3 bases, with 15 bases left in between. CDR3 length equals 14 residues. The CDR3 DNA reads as TGTGCCAGCAGCTTCCGGACAGAAAACTACGAGCAGTACTTC. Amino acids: CASSFRTENYEQYF.